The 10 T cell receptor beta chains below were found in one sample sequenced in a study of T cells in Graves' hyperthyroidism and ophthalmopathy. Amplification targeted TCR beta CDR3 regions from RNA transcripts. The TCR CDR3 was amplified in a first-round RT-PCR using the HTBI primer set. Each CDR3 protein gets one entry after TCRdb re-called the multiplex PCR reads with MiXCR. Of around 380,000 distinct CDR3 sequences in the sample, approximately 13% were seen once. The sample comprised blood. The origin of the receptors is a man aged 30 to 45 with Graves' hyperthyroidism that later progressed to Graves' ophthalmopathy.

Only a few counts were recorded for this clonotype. The CDR3 protein is CASSPTRGPSSYNSPLHF. CDR3 nucleotide sequence: TGTGCCAGCTCCCCGACCAGGGGGCCCTCCTCCTATAATTCACCCCTCCACTTT. The chain combines TRBV6-1 with TRBJ1-6; 8 nucleotides line up with TRBD1. The V gene's germline CDR1 is MNHNS and CDR2 SASEGT. V shed 8 bases and J 0 bases; nucleotides not matched to a gene: 12. This CDR3 contains 18 residues.

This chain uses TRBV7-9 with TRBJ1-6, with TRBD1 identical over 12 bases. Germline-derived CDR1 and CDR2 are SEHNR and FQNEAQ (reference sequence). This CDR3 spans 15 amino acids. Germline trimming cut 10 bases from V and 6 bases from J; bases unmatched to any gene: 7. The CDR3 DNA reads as TGTGCCATCGGCCGGGACAGGGGGCTTAATTCACCCCTCCACTTT. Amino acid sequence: CAIGRDRGLNSPLHF.

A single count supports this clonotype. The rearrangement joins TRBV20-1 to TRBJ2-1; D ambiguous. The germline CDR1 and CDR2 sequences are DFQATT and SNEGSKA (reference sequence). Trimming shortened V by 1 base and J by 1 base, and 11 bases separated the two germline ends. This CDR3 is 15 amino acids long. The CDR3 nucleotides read TGCAGTGCTAGAGGTGGCCGTTCTTCCTACAATGAGCAGTTCTTC. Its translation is CSARGGRSSYNEQFF.

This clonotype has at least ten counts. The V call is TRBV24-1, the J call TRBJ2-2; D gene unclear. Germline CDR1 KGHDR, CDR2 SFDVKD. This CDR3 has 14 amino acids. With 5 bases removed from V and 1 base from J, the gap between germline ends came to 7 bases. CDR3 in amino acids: CATSVNKNTGELFF. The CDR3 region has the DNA TGTGCCACCAGTGTCAACAAGAACACCGGGGAGCTGTTTTTT.

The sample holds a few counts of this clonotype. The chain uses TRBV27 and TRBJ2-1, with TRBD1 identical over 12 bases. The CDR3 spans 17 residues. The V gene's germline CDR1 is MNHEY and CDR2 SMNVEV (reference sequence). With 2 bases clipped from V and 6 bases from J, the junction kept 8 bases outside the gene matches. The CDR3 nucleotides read TGTGCCAGCAGTTTAGATGAACGGGACAGGGGGCTCAATGAGCAGTTCTTC. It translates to CASSLDERDRGLNEQFF.

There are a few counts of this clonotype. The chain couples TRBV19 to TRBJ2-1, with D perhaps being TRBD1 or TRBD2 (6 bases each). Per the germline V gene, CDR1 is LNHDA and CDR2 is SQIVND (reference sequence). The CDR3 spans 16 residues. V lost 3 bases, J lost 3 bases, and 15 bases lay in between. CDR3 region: CASSIRGRASYNEQFF. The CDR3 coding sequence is TGTGCCAGTAGTATTCGGGGGCGGGCAAGCTACAATGAGCAGTTCTTC.

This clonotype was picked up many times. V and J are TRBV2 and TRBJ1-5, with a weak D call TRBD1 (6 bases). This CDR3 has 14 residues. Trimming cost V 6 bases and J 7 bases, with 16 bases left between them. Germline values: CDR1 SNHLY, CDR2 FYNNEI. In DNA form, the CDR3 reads TGTGCCAGCAGCCCGACAGGATCCGGGCAGCCCCAGCATTTT. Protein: CASSPTGSGQPQHF.

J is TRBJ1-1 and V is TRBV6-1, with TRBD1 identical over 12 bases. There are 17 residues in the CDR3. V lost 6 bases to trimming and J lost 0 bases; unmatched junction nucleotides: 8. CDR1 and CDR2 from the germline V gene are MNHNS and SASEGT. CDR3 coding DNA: TGTGCCAGCAGACGACCGGGACAGGGGGCGGTGAACACTGAAGCTTTCTTT. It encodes CASRRPGQGAVNTEAFF.

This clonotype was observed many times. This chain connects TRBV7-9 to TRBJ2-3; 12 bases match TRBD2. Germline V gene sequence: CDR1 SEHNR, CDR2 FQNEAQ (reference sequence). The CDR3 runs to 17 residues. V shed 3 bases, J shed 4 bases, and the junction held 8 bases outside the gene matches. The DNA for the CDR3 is TGTGCCAGCAGCTTTCCTAGCGGGGGGGCCAAGGCAGATACGCAGTATTTT. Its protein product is CASSFPSGGAKADTQYF.

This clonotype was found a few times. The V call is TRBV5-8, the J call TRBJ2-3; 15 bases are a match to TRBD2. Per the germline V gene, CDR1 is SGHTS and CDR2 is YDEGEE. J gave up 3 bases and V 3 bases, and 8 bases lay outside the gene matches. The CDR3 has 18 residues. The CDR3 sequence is CASSSGTSGGRGTDTQYF. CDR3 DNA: TGTGCCAGCAGCTCCGGGACTAGCGGGGGGCGAGGTACAGATACGCAGTATTTT.